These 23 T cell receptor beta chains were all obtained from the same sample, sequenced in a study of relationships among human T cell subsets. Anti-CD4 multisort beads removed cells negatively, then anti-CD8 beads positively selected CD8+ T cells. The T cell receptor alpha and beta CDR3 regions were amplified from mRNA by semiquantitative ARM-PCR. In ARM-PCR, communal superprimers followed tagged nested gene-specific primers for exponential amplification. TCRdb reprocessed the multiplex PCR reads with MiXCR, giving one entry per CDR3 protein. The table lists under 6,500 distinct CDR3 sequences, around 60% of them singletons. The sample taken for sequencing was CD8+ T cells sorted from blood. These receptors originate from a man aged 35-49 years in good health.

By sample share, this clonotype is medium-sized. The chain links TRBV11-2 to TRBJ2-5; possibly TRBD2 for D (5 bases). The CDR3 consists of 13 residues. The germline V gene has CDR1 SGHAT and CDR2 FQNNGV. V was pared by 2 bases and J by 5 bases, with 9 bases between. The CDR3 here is CASSLWRGETQYF. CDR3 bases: TGTGCCAGCAGCTTATGGCGAGGGGAGACCCAGTACTTC.

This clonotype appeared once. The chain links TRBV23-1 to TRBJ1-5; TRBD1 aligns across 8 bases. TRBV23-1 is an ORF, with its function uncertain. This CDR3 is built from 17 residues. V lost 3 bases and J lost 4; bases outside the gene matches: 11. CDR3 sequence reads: CASSHPGQGGRNQPQHF. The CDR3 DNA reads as TGCGCCAGCAGTCACCCCGGACAGGGCGGTCGGAATCAGCCCCAGCATTTT.

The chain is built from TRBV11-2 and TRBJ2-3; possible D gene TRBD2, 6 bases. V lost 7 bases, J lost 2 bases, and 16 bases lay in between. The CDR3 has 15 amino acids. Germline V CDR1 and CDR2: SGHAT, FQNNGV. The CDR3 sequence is CASNLIRGITDTQYF. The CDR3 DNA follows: TGTGCCAGCAACCTAATACGGGGGATCACAGATACGCAGTATTTT.

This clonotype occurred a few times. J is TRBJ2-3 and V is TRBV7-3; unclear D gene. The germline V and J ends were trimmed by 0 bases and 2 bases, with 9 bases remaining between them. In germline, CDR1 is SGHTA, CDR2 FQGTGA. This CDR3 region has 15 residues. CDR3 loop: CASSLTIADTDTQYF. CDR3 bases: TGTGCCAGCAGCTTAACCATTGCGGACACAGATACGCAGTATTTT. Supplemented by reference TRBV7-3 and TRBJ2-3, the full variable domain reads GAGVSQTPSNKVTEKGKYVELRCDPISGHTALYWYRQSLGQGPEFLIYFQGTGAADDSGLPNDRFFAVRPEGSVSTLKIQRTERGDSAVYLCASSLTIADTDTQYFGPGTRLTVL.

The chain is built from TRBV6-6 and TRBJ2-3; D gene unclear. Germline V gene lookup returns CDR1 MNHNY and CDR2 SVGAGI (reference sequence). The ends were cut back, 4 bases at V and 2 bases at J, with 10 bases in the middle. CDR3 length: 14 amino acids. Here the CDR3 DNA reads TGTGCCAGCAGTTCCCTTCCCCCCACAGATACGCAGTATTTT. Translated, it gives CASSSLPPTDTQYF.

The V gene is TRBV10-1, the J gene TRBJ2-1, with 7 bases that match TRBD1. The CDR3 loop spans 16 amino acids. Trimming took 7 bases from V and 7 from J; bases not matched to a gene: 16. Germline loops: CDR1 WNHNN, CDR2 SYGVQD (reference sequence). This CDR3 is CASIIPLEQGRNEQFF. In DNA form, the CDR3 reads TGCGCCAGCATTATCCCGTTGGAACAGGGGCGGAATGAGCAGTTCTTC.

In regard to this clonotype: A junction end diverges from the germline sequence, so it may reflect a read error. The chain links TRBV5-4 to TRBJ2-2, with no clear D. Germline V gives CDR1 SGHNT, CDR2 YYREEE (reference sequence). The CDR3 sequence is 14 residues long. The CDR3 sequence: CASSPGPNTGELFF. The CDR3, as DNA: TGCGCCAGCAGCCCAGGACCGAACACCGGGGAGCTGTTTTTT.

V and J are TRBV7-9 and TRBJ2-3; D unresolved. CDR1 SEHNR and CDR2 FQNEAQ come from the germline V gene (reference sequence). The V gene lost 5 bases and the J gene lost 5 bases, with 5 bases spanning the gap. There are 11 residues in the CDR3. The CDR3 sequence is CASSPRDTQYF. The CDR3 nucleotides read TGTGCCAGCAGCCCCAGAGATACGCAGTATTTT.

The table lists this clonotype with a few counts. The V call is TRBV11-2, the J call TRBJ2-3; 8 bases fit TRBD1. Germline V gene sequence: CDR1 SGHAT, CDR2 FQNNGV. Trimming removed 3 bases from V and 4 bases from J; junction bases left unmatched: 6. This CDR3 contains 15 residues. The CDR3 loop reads CASSFPGGLADTQYF. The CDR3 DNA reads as TGTGCCAGCAGCTTCCCAGGGGGCTTGGCAGATACGCAGTATTTT.

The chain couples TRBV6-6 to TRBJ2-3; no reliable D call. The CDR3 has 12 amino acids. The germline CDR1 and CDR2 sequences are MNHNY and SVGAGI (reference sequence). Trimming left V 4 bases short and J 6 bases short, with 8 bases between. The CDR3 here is CASSLRRDTQYF. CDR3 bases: TGTGCCAGCAGTTTAAGGCGTGATACGCAGTATTTT.

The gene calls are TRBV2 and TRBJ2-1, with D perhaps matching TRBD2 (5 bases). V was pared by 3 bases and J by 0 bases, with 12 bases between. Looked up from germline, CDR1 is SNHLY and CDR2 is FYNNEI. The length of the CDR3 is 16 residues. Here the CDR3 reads CASSEGAPSSYNEQFF. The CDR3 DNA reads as TGTGCCAGCAGTGAGGGAGCCCCGAGCTCCTACAATGAGCAGTTCTTC.

The CDR3 reads CSAREGTDTQYF. The CDR3 nucleotides read TGCAGCGCCCGGGAGGGCACAGATACGCAGTATTTT. The chain links TRBV29-1 to TRBJ2-3, with 7 bases lining up with TRBD2. Per the germline V gene, CDR1 is SQVTM and CDR2 is ANQGSEA. There are 12 residues in the CDR3. The V segment lost 7 bases and the J segment 1 base; nucleotides outside the gene matches: 2.

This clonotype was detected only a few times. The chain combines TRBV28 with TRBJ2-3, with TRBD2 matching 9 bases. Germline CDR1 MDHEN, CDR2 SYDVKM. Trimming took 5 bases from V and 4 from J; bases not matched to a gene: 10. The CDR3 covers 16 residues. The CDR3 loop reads CASSPIAGVTADTQYF. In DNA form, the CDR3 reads TGTGCCAGCAGTCCTATAGCGGGAGTCACGGCAGATACGCAGTATTTT.

The CDR3: CASSRGGSDEQYF. The CDR3 DNA sequence: TGCGCCAGCAGCCGGGGGGGTTCGGACGAGCAGTACTTC. J is TRBJ2-7 and V is TRBV4-1; 7 nucleotides match TRBD2. This CDR3 contains 13 residues. Trimming at V came to 4 bases and at J to 5 bases, leaving 5 bases not matched to a gene. The germline V gene encodes CDR1 MGHRA and CDR2 YSYEKL.

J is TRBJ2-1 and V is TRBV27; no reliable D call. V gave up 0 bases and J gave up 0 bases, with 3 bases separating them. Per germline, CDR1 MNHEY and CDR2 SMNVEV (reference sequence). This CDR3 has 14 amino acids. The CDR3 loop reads CASSLSGSYNEQFF. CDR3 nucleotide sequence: TGTGCCAGCAGTTTATCAGGCTCCTACAATGAGCAGTTCTTC.

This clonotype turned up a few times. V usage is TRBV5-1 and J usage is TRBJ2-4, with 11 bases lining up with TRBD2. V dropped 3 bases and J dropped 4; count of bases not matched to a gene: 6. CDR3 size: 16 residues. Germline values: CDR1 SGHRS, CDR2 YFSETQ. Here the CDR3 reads CASSSSLAGGKNIQYF. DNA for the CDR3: TGCGCCAGCAGCTCATCTCTAGCGGGAGGTAAAAACATTCAGTACTTC.

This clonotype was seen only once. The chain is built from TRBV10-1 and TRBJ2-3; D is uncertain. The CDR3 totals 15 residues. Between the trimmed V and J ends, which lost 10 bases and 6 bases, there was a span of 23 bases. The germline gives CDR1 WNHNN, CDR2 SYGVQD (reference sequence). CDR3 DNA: TGCGCCACCCAAAAAGGTCCTGCTGAGAGGGATACGCAGTATTTT. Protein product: CATQKGPAERDTQYF.

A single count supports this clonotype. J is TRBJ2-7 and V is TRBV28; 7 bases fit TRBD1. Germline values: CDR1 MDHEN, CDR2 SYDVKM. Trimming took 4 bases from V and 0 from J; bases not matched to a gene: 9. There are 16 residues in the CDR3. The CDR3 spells CASSSPRQGISYEQYF. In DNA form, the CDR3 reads TGTGCCAGCAGTTCCCCCAGACAGGGAATCTCCTACGAGCAGTACTTC.

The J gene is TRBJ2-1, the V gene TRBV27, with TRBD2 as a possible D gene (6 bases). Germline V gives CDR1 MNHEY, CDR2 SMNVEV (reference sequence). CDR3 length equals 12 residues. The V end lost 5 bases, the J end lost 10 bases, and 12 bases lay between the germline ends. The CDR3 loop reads CASSIPGVEQFF. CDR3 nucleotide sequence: TGTGCCAGCAGTATTCCGGGGGTGGAGCAGTTCTTC.

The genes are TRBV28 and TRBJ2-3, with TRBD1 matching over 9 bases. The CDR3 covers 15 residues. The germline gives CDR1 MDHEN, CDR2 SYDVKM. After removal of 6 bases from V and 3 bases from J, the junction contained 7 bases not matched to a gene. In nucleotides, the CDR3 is TGTGCCAGCAGCCCGACAGGGGGAATTACAGATACGCAGTATTTT. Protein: CASSPTGGITDTQYF.

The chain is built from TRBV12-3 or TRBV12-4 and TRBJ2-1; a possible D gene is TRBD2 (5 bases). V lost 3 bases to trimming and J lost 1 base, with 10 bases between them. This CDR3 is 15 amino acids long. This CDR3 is CASSLVGESYNEQFF. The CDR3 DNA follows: TGTGCCAGCAGTTTGGTGGGAGAGTCCTACAATGAGCAGTTCTTC.

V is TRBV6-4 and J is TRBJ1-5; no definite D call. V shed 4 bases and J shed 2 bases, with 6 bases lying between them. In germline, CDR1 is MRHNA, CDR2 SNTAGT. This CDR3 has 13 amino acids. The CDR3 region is CASSASGNQPQHF. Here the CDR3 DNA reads TGTGCCAGCAGTGCTTCGGGCAATCAGCCCCAGCATTTT.

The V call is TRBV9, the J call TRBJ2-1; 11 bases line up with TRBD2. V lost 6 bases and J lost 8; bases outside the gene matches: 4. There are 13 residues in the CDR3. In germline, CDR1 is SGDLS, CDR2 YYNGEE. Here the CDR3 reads CASNLAGGHEQFF. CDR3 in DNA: TGTGCCAGCAATCTAGCGGGAGGCCATGAGCAGTTCTTC.